This TCR beta chain was sequenced in a study of shared clonotypes between healthy human individuals. Whole-study context: Per donor, three plates held CD4 naive cells, three held CD4 memory, two held CD8 naive and one held CD8 memory. Study conclusions and caveats: Incomplete sequencing of sorted subsets was indicated by rarefaction despite large depth. There were few donors, and this limited the genetic and exposure-history diversity represented.

Note on this clone: The target antigen is unknown.

TCRdb keeps only in-frame clones here, not all; method: immunoSEQ multiplex PCR. The sample holds more than 2,000,000 clones; 85% to 95% are singletons and the top ten take about 0.13%. Negatively enriched CD4+ T cells were divided by CD45RA into naive and memory. CDR3 length: 13 amino acids. The V gene's germline CDR1 is MNHNY and CDR2 SVGAGI (reference sequence). V lost 6 bases to trimming and J lost 0 bases, with 9 bases between them. The receptor's source is a young man in good health. Sequencing used naive CD4+ T cells sorted from blood. The subset was: CD45RA+ positively selected. This sequence joins TRBV6-6 and TRBJ2-7; a weak D match, TRBD2 (5 bases). The DNA of the CDR3 is TGTGCCAGCAGCCCCGGGGTCTCCTACGAGCAGTACTTC. It codes for CASSPGVSYEQYF.